This TCR beta chain was identified in a study of blood T cell repertoires in COVID-19. As for the study in general: The United States, Italy and Spain provided the acute and convalescent COVID-19 samples. T cells, B-cell-depleted T cells, or PBMCs provided the cDNA or gDNA that served as material.

The CDR3 is made up of 11 amino acids. Germline CDR1 and CDR2: DFQATT and SNEGSKA (reference sequence). V lost 6 bases, J lost 7 bases, and 12 bases lay in between. This clone was counted a single time. As processed by the authors: Quantification of nucleated cells was approximated via reference gene primer amplification. Sequenced by immunoSEQ multiplex PCR; TCRdb stores in-frame clones only, minus some. From that table come the V and J calls and clone size; the DNA was used to work out D and trimming. The repertoire holds roughly 260,000 clones, with around 87% as singletons. The sequence derives from a woman in her forties or fifties with acute or convalescent COVID-19. Sequencing was performed on peripheral blood. The chain is built from TRBV20-1 and TRBJ1-2; D gene unclear. The CDR3 here is CSATRDLGYTF. CDR3 DNA sequence: TGCAGTGCAACCCGGGATCTTGGCTACACCTTC.